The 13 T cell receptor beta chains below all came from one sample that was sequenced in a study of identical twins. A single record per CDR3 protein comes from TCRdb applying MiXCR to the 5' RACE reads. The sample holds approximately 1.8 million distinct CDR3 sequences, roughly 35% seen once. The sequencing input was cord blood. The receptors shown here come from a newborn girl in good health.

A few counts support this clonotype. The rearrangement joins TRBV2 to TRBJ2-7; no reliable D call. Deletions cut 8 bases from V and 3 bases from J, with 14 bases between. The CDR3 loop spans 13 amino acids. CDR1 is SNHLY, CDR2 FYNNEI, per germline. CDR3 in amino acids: CASRSRTLYEQYF. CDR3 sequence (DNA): TGTGCCAGCCGGAGTAGGACCCTCTACGAGCAGTACTTC.

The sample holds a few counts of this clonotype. CDR3 sequence: CSVGERRTNEQFF. Written as DNA, the CDR3 is TGCAGCGTTGGCGAGCGGAGGACGAATGAGCAGTTCTTC. The chain links TRBV29-1 to TRBJ2-1; a possible D gene is TRBD2 (5 bases). This CDR3 has 13 amino acids. Trimming cost V 4 bases and J 7 bases, with 14 bases left between them. Germline V gene data show CDR1 as SQVTM and CDR2 as ANQGSEA.

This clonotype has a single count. The CDR3 sequence: CASSLASGTGGEAFF. CDR3 bases: TGTGCCAGCAGCTTAGCCTCCGGGACAGGGGGTGAAGCTTTCTTT. This chain connects TRBV7-2 to TRBJ1-1; TRBD1 matches at 11 bases. With 0 bases clipped from V and 7 bases from J, the junction kept 4 bases outside the gene matches. The CDR3 runs 15 residues. The V gene's germline CDR1 is SGHTA and CDR2 FQGNSA.

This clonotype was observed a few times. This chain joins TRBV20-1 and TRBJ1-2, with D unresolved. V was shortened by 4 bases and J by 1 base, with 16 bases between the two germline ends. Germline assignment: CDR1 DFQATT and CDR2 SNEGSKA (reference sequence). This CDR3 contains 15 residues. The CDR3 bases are TGCAGTGCTACCCGTACGGAGGAATATAACTATGGCTACACCTTC. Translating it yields CSATRTEEYNYGYTF.

CDR3: CASTLNEQYF. The DNA for the CDR3 is TGTGCCAGCACCCTAAACGAGCAGTACTTC. This chain connects TRBV2 to TRBJ2-5; D ambiguous. The end of the DNA aligns better with TRBJ2-7, so the J call may be wrong. CDR1 is SNHLY, CDR2 FYNNEI, per germline. The CDR3 is 10 amino acids.

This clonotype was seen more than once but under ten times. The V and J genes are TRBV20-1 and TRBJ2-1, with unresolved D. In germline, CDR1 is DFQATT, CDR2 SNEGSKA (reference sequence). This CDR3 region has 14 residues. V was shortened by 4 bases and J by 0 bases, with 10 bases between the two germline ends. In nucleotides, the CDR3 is TGCAGTGCTATACGGCGGAGCTCCTACAATGAGCAGTTCTTC. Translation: CSAIRRSSYNEQFF.

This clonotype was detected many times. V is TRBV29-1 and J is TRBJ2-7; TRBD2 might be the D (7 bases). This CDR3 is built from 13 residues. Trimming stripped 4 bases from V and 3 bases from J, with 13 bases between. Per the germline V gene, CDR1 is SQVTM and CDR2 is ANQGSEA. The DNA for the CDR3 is TGCAGCGTTGGGGGGGGGACACTCTACGAGCAGTACTTC. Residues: CSVGGGTLYEQYF.

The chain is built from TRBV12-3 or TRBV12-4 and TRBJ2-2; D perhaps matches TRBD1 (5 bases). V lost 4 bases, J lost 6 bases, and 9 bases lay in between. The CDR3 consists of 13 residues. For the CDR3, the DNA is TGTGCCAGCAGTTCCAGGGTCGCCGGGGAGCTGTTTTTT. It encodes CASSSRVAGELFF.

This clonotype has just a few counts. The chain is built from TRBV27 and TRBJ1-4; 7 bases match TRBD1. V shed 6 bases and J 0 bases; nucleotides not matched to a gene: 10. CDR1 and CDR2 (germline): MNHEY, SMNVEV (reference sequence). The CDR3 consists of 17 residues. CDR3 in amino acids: CASSLTGVPSTNEKLFF. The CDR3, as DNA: TGTGCCAGCAGCCTCACAGGGGTACCCTCAACTAATGAAAAACTGTTTTTT. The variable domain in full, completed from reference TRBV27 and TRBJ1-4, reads EAQVTQNPRYLITVTGKKLTVTCSQNMNHEYMSWYRQDPGLGLRQIYYSMNVEVTDKGDVPEGYKVSRKEKRNFPLILESPSPNQTSLYFCASSLTGVPSTNEKLFFGSGTQLSVL.

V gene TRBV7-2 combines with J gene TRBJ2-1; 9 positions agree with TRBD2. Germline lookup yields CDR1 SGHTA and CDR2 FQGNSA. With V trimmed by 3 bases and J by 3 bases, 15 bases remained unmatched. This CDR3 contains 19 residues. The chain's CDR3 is CASSFPRSRGGAHYNEQFF. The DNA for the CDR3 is TGTGCCAGCAGCTTCCCCAGGAGTCGCGGGGGGGCCCACTACAATGAGCAGTTCTTC.

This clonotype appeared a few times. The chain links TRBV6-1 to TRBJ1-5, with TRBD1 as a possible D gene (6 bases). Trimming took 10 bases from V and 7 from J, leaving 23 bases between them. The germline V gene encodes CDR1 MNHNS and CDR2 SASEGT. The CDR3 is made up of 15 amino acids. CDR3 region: CATDPNRTARQPQHF. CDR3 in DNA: TGTGCCACGGACCCGAATCGGACAGCTCGACAGCCCCAGCATTTT.

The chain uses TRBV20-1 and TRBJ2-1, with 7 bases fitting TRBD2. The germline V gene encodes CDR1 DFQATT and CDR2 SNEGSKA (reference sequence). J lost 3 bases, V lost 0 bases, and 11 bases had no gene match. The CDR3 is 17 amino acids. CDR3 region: CSARDPRLQRDYNEQFF. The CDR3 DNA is TGCAGTGCTAGAGATCCCCGACTCCAGCGGGACTACAATGAGCAGTTCTTC.

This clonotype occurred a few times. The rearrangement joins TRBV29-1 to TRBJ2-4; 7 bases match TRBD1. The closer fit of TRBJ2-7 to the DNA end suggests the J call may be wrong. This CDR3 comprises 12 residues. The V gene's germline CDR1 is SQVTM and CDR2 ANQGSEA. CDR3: CSVQRQGYEQYF. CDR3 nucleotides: TGCAGCGTACAAAGACAGGGCTACGAGCAGTACTTC.